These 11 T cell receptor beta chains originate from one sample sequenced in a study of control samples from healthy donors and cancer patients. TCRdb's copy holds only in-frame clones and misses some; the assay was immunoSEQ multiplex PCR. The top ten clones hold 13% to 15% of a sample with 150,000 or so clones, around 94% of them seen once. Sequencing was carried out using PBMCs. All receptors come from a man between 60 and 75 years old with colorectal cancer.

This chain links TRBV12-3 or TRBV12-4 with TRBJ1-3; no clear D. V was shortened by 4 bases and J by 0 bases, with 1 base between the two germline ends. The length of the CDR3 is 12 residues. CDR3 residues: CASSYSGNTIYF. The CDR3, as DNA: TGTGCCAGCAGTTACTCTGGAAACACCATATATTTT.

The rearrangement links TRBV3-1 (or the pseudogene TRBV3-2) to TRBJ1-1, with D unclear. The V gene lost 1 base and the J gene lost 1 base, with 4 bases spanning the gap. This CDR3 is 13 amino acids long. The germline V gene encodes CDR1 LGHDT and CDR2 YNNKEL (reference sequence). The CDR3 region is CASSQARNTEAFF. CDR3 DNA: TGTGCCAGCAGCCAAGCCCGGAACACTGAAGCTTTCTTT.

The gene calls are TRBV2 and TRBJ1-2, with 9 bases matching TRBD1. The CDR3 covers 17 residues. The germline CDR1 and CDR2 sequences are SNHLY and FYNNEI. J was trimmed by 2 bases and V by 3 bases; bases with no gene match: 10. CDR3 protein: CASSERGQGRRNYGYTF. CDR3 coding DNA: TGTGCCAGCAGTGAGCGGGGACAGGGTCGGAGGAACTATGGCTACACCTTC.

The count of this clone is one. Here the CDR3 reads CASSELGGLNYGYTF. For the CDR3, the DNA is TGTGCCAGCAGTGAATTGGGGGGGCTAAACTATGGCTACACCTTC. The chain employs TRBV25-1 and TRBJ1-2; possible D gene TRBD1, 6 bases. CDR1 and CDR2 from the germline V gene are MGHDK and SYGVNS. The CDR3 covers 15 residues. V lost 1 base and J lost 2, with 11 bases in between.

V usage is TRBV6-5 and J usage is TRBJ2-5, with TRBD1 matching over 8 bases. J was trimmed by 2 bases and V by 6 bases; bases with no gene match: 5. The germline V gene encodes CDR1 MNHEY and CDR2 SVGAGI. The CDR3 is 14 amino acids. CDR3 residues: CASSPTGDQETQYF. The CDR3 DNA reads TGTGCCAGCAGCCCGACAGGGGATCAAGAGACCCAGTACTTC.

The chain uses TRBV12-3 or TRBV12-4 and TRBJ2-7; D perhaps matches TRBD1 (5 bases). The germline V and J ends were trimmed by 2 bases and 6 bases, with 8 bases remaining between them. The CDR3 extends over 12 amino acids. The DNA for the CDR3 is TGTGCCAGCAGTTTACAGGGCGGCGAGCAGTACTTC. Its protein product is CASSLQGGEQYF.

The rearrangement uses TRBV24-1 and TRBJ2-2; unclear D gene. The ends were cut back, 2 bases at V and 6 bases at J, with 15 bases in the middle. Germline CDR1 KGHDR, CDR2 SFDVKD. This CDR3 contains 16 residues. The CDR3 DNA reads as TGTGCCACCAGTGATTGGTCCACTGGCTATCCCGGGGAGCTGTTTTTT. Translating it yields CATSDWSTGYPGELFF.

Written as DNA, the CDR3 is TGTGCCAGTAGTATGCAGGGTGAAGCTTTCTTT. It encodes CASSMQGEAFF. The V gene is TRBV19, the J gene TRBJ1-1; a weak D match, TRBD1 (5 bases). The CDR3 is made up of 11 amino acids. V was trimmed by 3 bases and J by 7 bases, leaving 6 bases between them. Germline lookup yields CDR1 LNHDA and CDR2 SQIVND (reference sequence).

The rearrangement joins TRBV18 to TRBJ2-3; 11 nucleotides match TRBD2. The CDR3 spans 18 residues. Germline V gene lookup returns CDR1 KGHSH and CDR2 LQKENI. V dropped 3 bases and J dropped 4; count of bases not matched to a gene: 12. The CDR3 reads CASSPLEGLAGFPDTQYF. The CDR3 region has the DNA TGTGCCAGCTCACCGCTTGAAGGACTAGCGGGTTTCCCAGATACGCAGTATTTT.

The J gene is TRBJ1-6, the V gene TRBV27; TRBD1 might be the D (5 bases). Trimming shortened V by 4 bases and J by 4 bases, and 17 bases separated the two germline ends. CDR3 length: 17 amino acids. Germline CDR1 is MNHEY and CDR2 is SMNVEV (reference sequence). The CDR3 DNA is TGTGCCAGCAGTTCGAATAGACAGCCCCTTTATAATTCACCCCTCCACTTT. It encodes CASSSNRQPLYNSPLHF.

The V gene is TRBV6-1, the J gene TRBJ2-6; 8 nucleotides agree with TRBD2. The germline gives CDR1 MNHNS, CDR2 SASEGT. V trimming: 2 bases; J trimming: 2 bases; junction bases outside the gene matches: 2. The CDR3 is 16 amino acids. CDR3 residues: CASSEQAGAGANVLTF. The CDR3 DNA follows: TGTGCCAGCAGTGAACAAGCGGGGGCTGGGGCCAACGTCCTGACTTTC.